The rows below give T cell receptor beta chains drawn from one sample of a study of blood T cells in healthy people across ages. TCRdb independently ran MiXCR on the 5' RACE reads; one entry per CDR3 protein. The table shows 550,000 to 600,000 distinct CDR3 sequences, with 25% to 30% occurring only once. Sequencing was done on a sample of blood. The source of these receptors is a woman in her 70s in good health. CDR3s include the opening cysteine and the closing phenylalanine or tryptophan. The D gene is left open where the match is weak. The listing skips clone size in some rows; elsewhere it reads once, few, many or a size class.

V gene: TRBV29-1
J gene: TRBJ1-1
clone size: -
D gene: -
CDR3 DNA: TGCAGCGTGGCAATACAGGGGAACACTGAAGCTTTCTTT
CDR3 protein: CSVAIQGNTEAFF

V gene: TRBV29-1
J gene: TRBJ1-2
clone size: -
D gene: -
CDR3 DNA: TGCAGCGTTGATAGGACGGGGGGTTACACCTTC
CDR3 protein: CSVDRTGGYTF

V gene: TRBV12-3/TRBV12-4
J gene: TRBJ2-2
clone size: few
D gene: -
CDR3 DNA: TGTGCCAGCAGTTTTGGGCTATCCGGGGAGCTGTTTTTT
CDR3 protein: CASSFGLSGELFF

V gene: TRBV6-1
J gene: TRBJ1-1
clone size: once
D gene: TRBD1
CDR3 DNA: TGTGCCAGCAGTGGGATGGGACAGGCAAGGAGAAGAACTGAAGCTTTCTTT
CDR3 protein: CASSGMGQARRRTEAFF

V gene: TRBV5-1
J gene: TRBJ2-7
clone size: -
D gene: -
CDR3 DNA: TGCGCCAGCAGCTTGGCCGGTGGGGACATTCAGCAGTACTTC
CDR3 protein: CASSLAGGDIQQYF

V gene: TRBV10-3
J gene: TRBJ1-2
clone size: -
D gene: TRBD1
CDR3 DNA: TGTGCCATCAGTTCGTCCACAGGGGGCGGTGGCTACACCTTC
CDR3 protein: CAISSSTGGGGYTF

V gene: TRBV20-1
J gene: TRBJ2-2
clone size: few
D gene: -
CDR3 DNA: TGCAGTGCTAGATCCCCCGTGACGAACACCGGGGAGCTGTTTTTT
CDR3 protein: CSARSPVTNTGELFF

V gene: TRBV7-2
J gene: TRBJ2-2
clone size: -
D gene: -
CDR3 DNA: TGTGCCAGCAACGCTAACAGAGGGGAGCTGTTTTTT
CDR3 protein: CASNANRGELFF

V gene: TRBV29-1
J gene: TRBJ1-2
clone size: few
D gene: -
CDR3 DNA: TGCAGCGTCGCGCCGACCGTAAAGGGCTACACCTTC
CDR3 protein: CSVAPTVKGYTF

V gene: TRBV5-1
J gene: TRBJ1-1
clone size: few
D gene: -
CDR3 DNA: TGCGCCAGCAGCTCCCAGGGGCGAGGGAACACTGAAGCTTTCTTT
CDR3 protein: CASSSQGRGNTEAFF

V gene: TRBV7-9
J gene: TRBJ1-2
clone size: -
D gene: TRBD1
CDR3 DNA: TGTGCCAGCAGCTTAGCGGGACAGGGGGTCTATGGCTACACCTTC
CDR3 protein: CASSLAGQGVYGYTF

V gene: TRBV4-2
J gene: TRBJ1-3
clone size: few
D gene: -
CDR3 DNA: TGTGCCAGCAGCCACTCCCCTCCTAGGGGAAACACCATATATTTT
CDR3 protein: CASSHSPPRGNTIYF

V gene: TRBV20-1
J gene: TRBJ2-7
clone size: -
D gene: -
CDR3 DNA: TGCAGTGCTAGAGATCAGGGTCGTGTCAGGTACGAGCAGTACTTC
CDR3 protein: CSARDQGRVRYEQYF